The 26 T cell receptor beta chains presented below share a single source sample, sequenced in a study of blood T cells in healthy people across ages. The use of a sample-barcoded 5' primer and a J-beta primer mix characterized a second PCR of roughly 7 to 12 cycles. TCRdb used MiXCR to reprocess the 5' RACE reads, holding one entry per CDR3 protein. This table has hundreds of thousands of distinct CDR3 sequences, roughly 43% appearing once. The sequenced sample was blood. The receptors originated from a man at least 80 years old in good health.

This clonotype was seen only a few times. The chain is built from TRBV4-3 and TRBJ2-3; 11 positions agree with TRBD2. Germline V gene sequence: CDR1 LGHNA, CDR2 YSLEER. V was clipped by 0 bases and J by 2 bases; unmatched bases: 10. The CDR3 has 19 amino acids. CDR3: CASSQDYSASGGFTDTQYF. In nucleotides, the CDR3 is TGCGCCAGCAGCCAAGATTATTCCGCTAGCGGGGGGTTCACAGATACGCAGTATTTT.

The J gene is TRBJ2-7, the V gene TRBV25-1; D gene ambiguous. V dropped 3 bases and J dropped 4 bases, with 16 bases sitting between them. CDR3 length: 15 amino acids. CDR1 is MGHDK, CDR2 SYGVNS, per germline. The CDR3 nucleotides read TGTGCCAGCAGTGACCCCCGGACGGCAATATACGAGCAGTACTTC. It translates to CASSDPRTAIYEQYF.

The genes are TRBV28 and TRBJ2-1; 7 bases align to TRBD2. CDR3 length: 17 amino acids. In germline, CDR1 is MDHEN, CDR2 SYDVKM. Trimming cost V 2 bases and J 0 bases; bases outside gene matches: 7. CDR3 DNA: TGTGCCAGCAGTTTAAGGCCTAGCGGAAGCTCCTACAATGAGCAGTTCTTC. The encoded protein is CASSLRPSGSSYNEQFF.

A remark on this clonotype: Germline and junction disagree at one end, which may indicate a read error. This rearrangement joins TRBV5-1 to TRBJ1-5; possibly TRBD1 for D (5 bases). Germline V gene lookup returns CDR1 SGHRS and CDR2 YFSETQ. CDR3 size: 15 residues. The CDR3 protein is CASSYDGGRDQPQHF. CDR3 coding DNA: TGCGCCAGTAGCTACGACGGGGGGAGGGATCAGCCCCAGCATTTT. The whole variable domain, filled in from reference TRBV5-1 and TRBJ1-5, reads KAGVTQTPRYLIKTRGQQVTLSCSPISGHRSVSWYQQTPGQGLQFLFEYFSETQRNKGNFPGRFSGRQFSNSRSEMNVSTLELGDSALYLCASSYDGGRDQPQHFGDGTRLSIL.

The rearrangement links TRBV7-2 to TRBJ2-3; D may be TRBD1 (6 bases). The CDR3 length is 15 residues. Germline V gene lookup returns CDR1 SGHTA and CDR2 FQGNSA. Trimming pared 1 base from V and 0 bases from J, leaving 8 bases between. The CDR3 sequence is CASSLDRVSTDTQYF. The CDR3 region has the DNA TGTGCCAGCAGCTTAGACAGGGTCAGCACAGATACGCAGTATTTT.

The V and J genes are TRBV6-2 or TRBV6-3 and TRBJ1-5; tentative D call: TRBD1 (5 bases). This CDR3 region has 20 residues. The ends were cut back, 3 bases at V and 3 bases at J, with 27 bases in the middle. Germline assignment: CDR1 MNHEY and CDR2 SVGEGT. As DNA, the CDR3 is TGTGCCAGCAGTTATTTCGCTGATAGGACACCGTTGAGGGCCAATCAGCCCCAGCATTTT. Its translation: CASSYFADRTPLRANQPQHF.

This clonotype was counted many times. The rearrangement uses TRBV7-9 and TRBJ2-7; D is possibly TRBD2 (6 bases). This CDR3 spans 13 amino acids. Germline V gene sequence: CDR1 SEHNR, CDR2 FQNEAQ (reference sequence). V shed 5 bases and J shed 4 bases, with 12 bases lying between them. The DNA for the CDR3 is TGTGCCAGCAGCGAGGGACTCGTTTACGAGCAGTACTTC. This gives the protein CASSEGLVYEQYF.

This chain uses TRBV15 with TRBJ2-6; D not certain. From germline, CDR1 is LNHNV and CDR2 YYDKDF (reference sequence). The CDR3 runs to 14 residues. The germline V and J ends were trimmed by 7 bases and 0 bases, with 7 bases remaining between them. The CDR3 loop is CATTSGSGANVLTF. CDR3 DNA: TGTGCCACCACATCCGGCTCTGGGGCCAACGTCCTGACTTTC.

The chain recombines TRBV7-2 with TRBJ1-2; 7 bases align to TRBD1. The CDR3 extends over 15 amino acids. The V gene end was trimmed by 4 bases and the J gene end by 5 bases; junction bases not matched to a gene: 10. Looked up from germline, CDR1 is SGHTA and CDR2 is FQGNSA. CDR3 region: CASSSTGQPTYGYTF. For the CDR3, the DNA is TGTGCCAGCAGCTCAACGGGACAGCCTACTTATGGCTACACCTTC. The full variable domain, in which reference TRBV7-2 and TRBJ1-2 provide the parts outside the CDR3, is GAGVSQSPSNKVTEKGKDVELRCDPISGHTALYWYRQSLGQGLEFLIYFQGNSAPDKSGLPSDRFSAERTGGSVSTLTIQRTQQEDSAVYLCASSSTGQPTYGYTFGSGTRLTVV.

Regarding this clonotype: At one boundary the junction diverges from the germline segment, which might be a read error. The chain couples TRBV6-5 to TRBJ2-1; possible D gene TRBD2, 5 bases. CDR1 is MNHEY, CDR2 SVGAGI, per germline. The CDR3 spans 15 residues. In DNA, the CDR3 is TGTGCCAGCAGACCTACTAGTACGTCCTACAATGAGCAGTTTTTC. Translating gives CASRPTSTSYNEQFF.

This clonotype appeared a single time. The V and J genes are TRBV6-4 and TRBJ1-1, with D tentatively TRBD1 (6 bases). The CDR3 length is 14 residues. The V and J ends lost 4 bases and 1 base respectively, with 10 bases between them. CDR1 is MRHNA and CDR2 is SNTAGT in the germline V gene. The CDR3 region has the DNA TGTGCCAGCAGTGCCTCACAGGGGAACACTGAAGCTTTCTTT. It specifies CASSASQGNTEAFF.

This clonotype was counted only a few times. The chain has TRBV6-2 or TRBV6-3 and TRBJ2-1; 13 bases line up with TRBD2. The CDR3 length is 16 residues. V dropped 4 bases and J dropped 8; count of bases not matched to a gene: 8. The germline V gene has CDR1 MNHEY and CDR2 SVGEGT. The CDR3 region is CASSSIGLAGVYEQFF. In DNA form, the CDR3 reads TGTGCCAGCAGTTCCATCGGACTAGCGGGAGTATATGAGCAGTTCTTC.

The V call is TRBV6-2 or TRBV6-3, the J call TRBJ2-7, with D possibly being TRBD1 or TRBD2 (8 bases each). The germline V gene encodes CDR1 MNHEY and CDR2 SVGEGT. CDR3 length: 16 amino acids. Trimming shortened V by 4 bases and J by 7 bases, and 23 bases separated the two germline ends. DNA of the CDR3: TGTGCCAGCAGTTCCGGGGGGGACAGGATTTCTATGGAGCAGTACTTC. This codes for CASSSGGDRISMEQYF.

This chain links TRBV7-3 with TRBJ2-1, with D possibly being TRBD2 (5 bases). The J call is uncertain, as TRBJ2-7 better fits the DNA end. Germline V lookup: CDR1 SGHTA, CDR2 FQGTGA. The CDR3 sequence is 16 residues long. The CDR3 here is CASSLNPGSSYNEQYF. In DNA, the CDR3 is TGTGCCAGCAGCTTAAACCCGGGGAGCTCCTACAATGAGCAGTACTTC.

This clonotype was seen more than once but under ten times. The chain combines TRBV6-5 with TRBJ1-2, with 7 bases lining up with TRBD1. This CDR3 region has 15 residues. With 6 bases clipped from V and 2 bases from J, the junction kept 9 bases outside the gene matches. The germline V gene encodes CDR1 MNHEY and CDR2 SVGAGI. The CDR3 DNA is TGTGCCAGCAGCCCCAGGGGGATCACCAACTATGGCTACACCTTC. Translated: CASSPRGITNYGYTF.

This clonotype showed up many times. This chain links TRBV6-6 with TRBJ1-2, with TRBD1 as a possible D gene (5 bases). This CDR3 is 13 amino acids long. The V end lost 5 bases, the J end lost 8 bases, and 15 bases lay between the germline ends. Per the germline V gene, CDR1 is MNHNY and CDR2 is SVGAGI (reference sequence). The CDR3 DNA follows: TGTGCCAGCAGTCCGACTGCCAGGGACGGCTACACCTTC. Translating gives CASSPTARDGYTF.

The DNA for the CDR3 is TGTGCCATCAGGCCAAGCGGGAGCGAAGAGACCCGGTACTTC. Residues: CAIRPSGSEETRYF. V is TRBV10-3 and J is TRBJ2-7; TRBD2 agrees at 8 bases. Germline assignment: CDR1 ENHRY and CDR2 SYGVKD. Trimming took 6 bases from V and 12 from J; bases not matched to a gene: 16. There are 14 residues in the CDR3.

The chain recombines TRBV6-6 with TRBJ2-3, with D perhaps matching TRBD2 (6 bases). CDR1 and CDR2 from the germline V gene are MNHNY and SVGAGI (reference sequence). Trimming shortened V by 7 bases and J by 2 bases, and 19 bases separated the two germline ends. This CDR3 contains 16 residues. The CDR3 nucleotides read TGTGCCAGCAAATACGGCGTGGGAGGAATCACAGATACGCAGTATTTT. Protein product: CASKYGVGGITDTQYF.

V gene TRBV7-9 combines with J gene TRBJ1-3; D is unresolved. Trimming stripped 1 base from V and 0 bases from J, with 10 bases between. The CDR3 runs 16 residues. Germline-derived CDR1 and CDR2 are SEHNR and FQNEAQ (reference sequence). The CDR3 nucleotides are TGTGCCAGCAGCTTAGGCTGGCAGGACTCTGGAAACACCATATATTTT. Residues: CASSLGWQDSGNTIYF.

CDR3 residues: CASSYSGQTSVTQYF. Written as DNA, the CDR3 is TGTGCCAGCAGTTACTCGGGACAGACCTCAGTAACCCAGTACTTC. V is TRBV6-2 or TRBV6-3 and J is TRBJ2-7; TRBD1 matches 7 bases. The germline V gene has CDR1 MNHEY and CDR2 SVGEGT. This CDR3 spans 15 amino acids. Unmatched junction bases numbered 12, after V lost 0 bases and J lost 10 bases.

This sequence joins TRBV4-2 and TRBJ2-3; possibly TRBD2 for D (7 bases). CDR3 length: 15 amino acids. The germline V and J ends were trimmed by 2 bases and 4 bases, with 13 bases remaining between them. CDR1 LGHNA and CDR2 YNFKEQ come from the germline V gene. The CDR3 DNA is TGTGCCAGCAGCCAATTTACGGGGGGCGCAGATACGCAGTATTTT. This sequence encodes CASSQFTGGADTQYF.

The chain joins TRBV7-2 to TRBJ2-3; no clear D. The germline V and J ends were trimmed by 5 bases and 0 bases, with 15 bases remaining between them. The germline gives CDR1 SGHTA, CDR2 FQGNSA. This CDR3 is built from 16 residues. The CDR3 is CASSVVRTASTDTQYF. The CDR3, as DNA: TGTGCCAGCAGCGTAGTCCGGACGGCTAGCACAGATACGCAGTATTTT.

Note on this clonotype: A read error may be the cause here, since a much bigger clone is one base away. The chain uses TRBV10-1 and TRBJ2-7, with D unresolved. The ends were cut back, 4 bases at V and 7 bases at J, with 14 bases in the middle. This CDR3 spans 13 amino acids. Germline V gene sequence: CDR1 WNHNN, CDR2 SYGVQD (reference sequence). The DNA of the CDR3 is TGCGCCAGCAGTGTCCGGGCCTACAATGAGCAGTACTTC. Its translation is CASSVRAYNEQYF.

This clonotype showed up just once. The chain recombines TRBV28 with TRBJ1-1; D not certain. V dropped 6 bases and J dropped 2 bases, with 10 bases sitting between them. Germline V gives CDR1 MDHEN, CDR2 SYDVKM. The CDR3 extends over 13 amino acids. CDR3 sequence reads: CASRVGRNTEAFF. The CDR3 region has the DNA TGTGCCAGCAGAGTGGGGAGAAACACTGAAGCTTTCTTT.

This clonotype was seen a few times. This rearrangement joins TRBV24-1 to TRBJ2-5; 8 nucleotides agree with TRBD1. The V and J ends lost 3 bases and 3 bases, in that order; junction bases with no gene match: 8. CDR1 and CDR2 (germline): KGHDR, SFDVKD. This CDR3 contains 16 residues. CDR3 residues: CATSDPRTGTKETQYF. The CDR3 nucleotides are TGTGCCACCAGTGATCCACGGACAGGGACGAAAGAGACCCAGTACTTC.

This clonotype was found once. This sequence joins TRBV11-2 and TRBJ1-3; D call uncertain. From germline, CDR1 is SGHAT and CDR2 FQNNGV. The CDR3 covers 16 residues. V was cut by 1 base and J by 1 base, with 11 bases left in between. In nucleotides, the CDR3 is TGTGCCAGCAGCTTAGGAGAGCCCGGGTCTGGAAACACCATATATTTT. Its translation is CASSLGEPGSGNTIYF.